This TCR beta chain was obtained from a study of regulatory T cells in long-lasting Graves disease. For the study at large: A definition of persistent Graves' disease required over 5 years of antithyroid drugs plus positive TSH receptor antibodies.

Sequencing libraries for TCR beta were prepared with iRepertoire HTBI primers and Arm-PCR of CDR3 regions. TCRdb independently ran MiXCR on the multiplex PCR reads; one entry per CDR3 protein. This sample has more than 300,000 distinct CDR3 sequences, with roughly 21% found just once. This clonotype was counted a few times. No antigen is known for it. Noted time point: persistent/refractory GD, antithyroid drugs over 5 years with positive TRAb. Extracted PBMC RNA gave rise to the TCR library. Graves' disease diagnosis used American Thyroid Association guidelines. The germline V gene has CDR1 SGHAT and CDR2 FQNNGV. With 1 base clipped from V and 7 bases from J, the junction kept 6 bases outside the gene matches. This CDR3 comprises 14 residues. Study-level findings and limits: Newly diagnosed Graves' patients had higher TCR diversity than persistent ones. A limited number of samples was an acknowledged limitation.

The sequence derives from a female donor with Graves disease. The genes are TRBV11-2 and TRBJ2-7; the match to TRBD1 covers 8 bases. The starting material was peripheral blood mononuclear cells (PBMCs), obtained when the disease was refractory, from a patient treated with antithyroid drugs. CDR3: CASSLGPTGEEQYF. Here the CDR3 DNA reads TGTGCCAGCAGCTTAGGCCCGACAGGGGAAGAGCAGTACTTC.